A single sample is the source of the 15 T cell receptor beta chains below, sequenced in a study of blood T cell repertoires in COVID-19. Profiled with immunoSEQ multiplex PCR; TCRdb holds only in-frame clones, not every one. This table holds 200,000 or so clones, roughly 84% found once. The sequenced sample consisted of peripheral blood. The receptors come from a human donor in a cohort sampled during active COVID-19.

In this sample, this clone turned up many times. The rearrangement uses TRBV9 and TRBJ2-7; 7 bases align to TRBD1. The germline CDR1 and CDR2 sequences are SGDLS and YYNGEE. Germline trimming cut 4 bases from V and 5 bases from J; bases unmatched to any gene: 3. This CDR3 has 12 residues. CDR3 DNA sequence: TGTGCCAGCAGCCCAGACAGGGACGAGCAGTACTTC. Translating gives CASSPDRDEQYF.

This sequence joins TRBV28 and TRBJ2-5; D may be TRBD1 (6 bases). The CDR3 length is 16 residues. The V gene lost 4 bases and the J gene lost 4 bases, with 19 bases spanning the gap. Germline assignment: CDR1 MDHEN and CDR2 SYDVKM. The DNA for the CDR3 is TGTGCCAGCAGTTATACAGGGAGCGGTACGCGAGAGACCCAGTACTTC. As protein: CASSYTGSGTRETQYF.

The chain combines TRBV19 with TRBJ1-1; the D gene is possibly TRBD1 (5 bases). The CDR3 extends over 12 amino acids. The V end was cut by 4 bases, the J end by 10 bases, with 13 bases between. CDR1 is LNHDA and CDR2 is SQIVND in the germline V gene (reference sequence). The CDR3 is CASSTHAGRAFF. The CDR3 DNA follows: TGTGCCAGTAGTACTCACGCGGGGCGAGCTTTCTTT.

The rearrangement links TRBV4-1 to TRBJ2-7, with 8 bases that match TRBD2. V shed 1 base and J 0 bases; nucleotides not matched to a gene: 5. CDR1 and CDR2 from the germline V gene are MGHRA and YSYEKL. The CDR3 spans 16 residues. The CDR3 DNA reads TGCGCCAGCAGCCAAGGATTAAGCGGGAGCTCCTACGAGCAGTACTTC. Its protein is CASSQGLSGSSYEQYF.

This sequence joins TRBV5-1 and TRBJ1-1; 7 positions agree with TRBD1. The germline V gene has CDR1 SGHRS and CDR2 YFSETQ. V trimming: 4 bases; J trimming: 4 bases; junction bases outside the gene matches: 7. There are 14 residues in the CDR3. DNA for the CDR3: TGCGCCAGCAGCCTCCGACAGGGTGCCACTGAAGCTTTCTTT. Amino acids: CASSLRQGATEAFF.

The genes are TRBV3-1 (or the pseudogene TRBV3-2) and TRBJ2-1; no firm D call. Germline-derived CDR1 and CDR2 are LGHDT and YNNKEL (reference sequence). The CDR3 has 11 amino acids. Trimming took 5 bases from V and 8 from J, leaving 7 bases between them. This chain's CDR3 is CASSWRDEQFF. In DNA, the CDR3 is TGTGCCAGCAGCTGGAGAGATGAGCAGTTCTTC.

In its sample, this clone was seen many times. The chain combines TRBV28 with TRBJ2-1, with TRBD1 matching over 8 bases. The CDR3 sequence is 16 residues long. J lost 7 bases, V lost 3 bases, and 11 bases had no gene match. The germline V gene has CDR1 MDHEN and CDR2 SYDVKM. The CDR3 bases are TGTGCCAGCAGTTTTATGGGGACAGGTCTCCAAAATGAGCAGTTCTTC. Translating it yields CASSFMGTGLQNEQFF.

The chain combines TRBV21-1 with TRBJ1-3. TRBV21-1 is a recognized pseudogene. The CDR3 loop spans 16 amino acids. The CDR3 region is CASSKGRRYSGNTIYF. CDR3 coding DNA: TGTGCCAGCAGCAAAGGGAGGAGATACTCTGGAAACACCATATATTTT.

The chain's CDR3 is CASSSAGNSNQPQHF. In DNA form, the CDR3 reads TGTGCCAGTAGTTCCGCGGGTAATAGCAATCAGCCCCAGCATTTT. The genes are TRBV19 and TRBJ1-5; D unresolved. From germline, CDR1 is LNHDA and CDR2 SQIVND (reference sequence). The CDR3 has 15 residues. Between the trimmed V and J ends, which lost 5 bases and 0 bases, there was a span of 11 bases.

This clone was seen a few times. The CDR3 DNA reads TGTGCCTGGAGTGTAGGGCAGGGGAATTACGAGCAGTACTTC. Translation gives CAWSVGQGNYEQYF. This chain uses TRBV30 with TRBJ2-7; maybe TRBD1 (6 bases). The CDR3 covers 14 residues. Trimming shortened V by 0 bases and J by 4 bases, and 13 bases separated the two germline ends. Germline-derived CDR1 and CDR2 are GTSNPN and SVGIG (reference sequence). The whole variable domain, filled in from reference TRBV30 and TRBJ2-7, reads SQTIHQWPATLVQPVGSPLSLECTVEGTSNPNLYWYRQAAGRGLQLLFYSVGIGQISSEVPQNLSASRPQDRQFILSSKKLLLSDSGFYLCAWSVGQGNYEQYFGPGTRLTVT.

V and J are TRBV11-3 and TRBJ2-3, with TRBD1 identical over 11 bases. Germline V lookup: CDR1 SGHNT, CDR2 YENEEA. V gave up 4 bases and J gave up 4 bases; unmatched junction bases: 7. The CDR3 consists of 16 residues. CDR3 sequence: CASSYRTGGAPDTQYF. CDR3 DNA: TGTGCCAGCAGCTATAGGACAGGGGGCGCGCCAGATACGCAGTATTTT.

The CDR3 spells CASRGWQGPYGYTF. As DNA, the CDR3 is TGTGCCAGTCGCGGATGGCAGGGTCCCTATGGCTACACCTTC. The chain couples TRBV28 to TRBJ1-2; tentative D call: TRBD1 (5 bases). From germline, CDR1 is MDHEN and CDR2 SYDVKM. This CDR3 spans 14 amino acids. Between the trimmed V and J ends, which lost 9 bases and 4 bases, there was a span of 18 bases.

V gene TRBV5-1 combines with J gene TRBJ2-7; D is unclear. This CDR3 has 12 residues. CDR1 SGHRS and CDR2 YFSETQ come from the germline V gene. Trimming took 1 base from V and 3 from J, leaving 5 bases between them. The CDR3 DNA reads as TGCGCCAGCAGCTTGTCTTTCTACGAGCAGTACTTC. As protein: CASSLSFYEQYF.

V gene TRBV4-1 combines with J gene TRBJ2-2; D not resolved. V was clipped by 2 bases and J by 7 bases, with 14 bases between them. The CDR3 sequence is 15 residues long. Germline lookup yields CDR1 MGHRA and CDR2 YSYEKL. CDR3: CASSQPLLYGGELFF. CDR3 in DNA: TGCGCCAGCAGCCAACCCCTCCTCTATGGCGGGGAGCTGTTTTTT.

V usage is TRBV30 and J usage is TRBJ1-5; D uncertain. Per germline, CDR1 GTSNPN and CDR2 SVGIG (reference sequence). Trimming removed 0 bases from V and 1 base from J, with 10 bases in between. This CDR3 is 15 amino acids long. The CDR3 protein is CAWSVRVRSNQPQHF. The DNA for the CDR3 is TGTGCCTGGAGTGTGCGGGTAAGGAGCAATCAGCCCCAGCATTTT.